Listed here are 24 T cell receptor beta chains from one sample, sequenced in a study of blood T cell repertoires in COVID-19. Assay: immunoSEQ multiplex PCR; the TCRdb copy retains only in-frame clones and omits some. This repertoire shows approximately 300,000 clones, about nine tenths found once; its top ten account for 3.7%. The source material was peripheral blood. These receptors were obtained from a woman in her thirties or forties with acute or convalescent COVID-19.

CDR3 DNA: TGCGCCAGCAGCCAAGAGAGGGCGGATCATGGCTACACCTTC. As protein: CASSQERADHGYTF. V usage is TRBV5-1 and J usage is TRBJ1-2; D is undetermined. Trimming shortened V by 4 bases and J by 6 bases, and 16 bases separated the two germline ends. Germline V gives CDR1 SGHRS, CDR2 YFSETQ. CDR3 length equals 14 residues. Full variable domain (rest looked up from reference TRBV5-1 and TRBJ1-2): KAGVTQTPRYLIKTRGQQVTLSCSPISGHRSVSWYQQTPGQGLQFLFEYFSETQRNKGNFPGRFSGRQFSNSRSEMNVSTLELGDSALYLCASSQERADHGYTFGSGTRLTVV.

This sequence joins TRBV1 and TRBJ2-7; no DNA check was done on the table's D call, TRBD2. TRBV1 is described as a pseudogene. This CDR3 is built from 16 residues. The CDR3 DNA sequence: TGCACCAGCAGCCAAGGCCGAGCGGGGGAAACCTACGAGCAGTACGTC. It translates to CTSSQGRAGETYEQYV.

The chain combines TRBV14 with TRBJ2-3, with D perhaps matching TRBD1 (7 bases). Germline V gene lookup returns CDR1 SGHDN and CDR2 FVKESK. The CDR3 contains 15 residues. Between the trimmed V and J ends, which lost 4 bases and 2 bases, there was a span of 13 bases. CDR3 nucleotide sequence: TGTGCCAGCAGCCCCAGGGGGGACACCACAGATACGCAGTATTTT. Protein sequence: CASSPRGDTTDTQYF.

The CDR3 nucleotides are TGTGCCAGTAGTATTCAGGGGGCAAACACTGAAGCTTTCTTT. It yields the protein CASSIQGANTEAFF. The chain recombines TRBV19 with TRBJ1-1; TRBD1 agrees at 8 bases. The V gene's germline CDR1 is LNHDA and CDR2 SQIVND (reference sequence). This CDR3 is 14 amino acids long. V gave up 3 bases and J gave up 2 bases; unmatched junction bases: 2. The complete variable domain, with remaining parts taken from reference TRBV19 and TRBJ1-1, reads DGGITQSPKYLFRKEGQNVTLSCEQNLNHDAMYWYRQDPGQGLRLIYYSQIVNDFQKGDIAEGYSVSREKKESFPLTVTSAQKNPTAFYLCASSIQGANTEAFFGQGTRLTVV.

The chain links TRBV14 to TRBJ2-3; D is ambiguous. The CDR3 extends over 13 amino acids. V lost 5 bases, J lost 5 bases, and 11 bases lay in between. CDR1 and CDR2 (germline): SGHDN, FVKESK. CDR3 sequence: CASSVRLIDTQYF. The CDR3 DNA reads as TGTGCCAGCAGCGTCCGACTTATAGATACGCAGTATTTT.

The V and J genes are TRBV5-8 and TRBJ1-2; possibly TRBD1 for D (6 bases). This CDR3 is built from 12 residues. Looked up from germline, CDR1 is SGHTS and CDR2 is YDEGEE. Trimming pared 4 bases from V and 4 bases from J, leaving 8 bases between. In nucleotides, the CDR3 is TGTGCCAGCAGCCCAGGGGTCTATGGCTACACCTTC. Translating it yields CASSPGVYGYTF.

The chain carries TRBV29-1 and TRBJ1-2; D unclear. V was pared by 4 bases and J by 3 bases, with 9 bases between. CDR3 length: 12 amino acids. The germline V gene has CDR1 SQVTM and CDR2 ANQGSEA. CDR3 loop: CSVGEGYYGYTF. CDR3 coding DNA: TGCAGCGTTGGGGAGGGCTACTATGGCTACACCTTC. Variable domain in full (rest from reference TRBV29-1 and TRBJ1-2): SAVISQKPSRDICQRGTSLTIQCQVDSQVTMMFWYRQQPGQSLTLIATANQGSEATYESGFVIDKFPISRPNLTFSTLTVSNMSPEDSSIYLCSVGEGYYGYTFGSGTRLTVV.

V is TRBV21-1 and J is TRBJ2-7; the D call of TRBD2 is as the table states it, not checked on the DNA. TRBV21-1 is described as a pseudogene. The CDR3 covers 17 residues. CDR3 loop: CASSKARGGVRLGEQYV. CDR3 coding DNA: TGTGCCAGCAGCAAAGCGCGCGGGGGGGTTAGACTGGGCGAGCAGTACGTC.

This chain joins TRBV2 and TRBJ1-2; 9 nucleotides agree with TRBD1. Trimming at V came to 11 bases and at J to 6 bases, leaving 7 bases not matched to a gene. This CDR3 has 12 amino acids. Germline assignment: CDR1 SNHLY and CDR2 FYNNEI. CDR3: CAGDREEDGYTF. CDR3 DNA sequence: TGTGCCGGGGACAGGGAGGAAGATGGCTACACCTTC.

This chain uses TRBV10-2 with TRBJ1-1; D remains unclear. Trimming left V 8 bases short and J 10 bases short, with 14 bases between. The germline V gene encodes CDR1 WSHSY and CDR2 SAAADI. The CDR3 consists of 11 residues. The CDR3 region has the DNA TGCGCCAGCGGAGCGGGTTCGACAGCTTTCTTT. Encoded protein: CASGAGSTAFF.

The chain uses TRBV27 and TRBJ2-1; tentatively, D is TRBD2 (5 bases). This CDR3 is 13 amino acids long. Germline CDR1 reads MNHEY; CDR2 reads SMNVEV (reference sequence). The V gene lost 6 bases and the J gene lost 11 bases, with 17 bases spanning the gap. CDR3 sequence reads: CASRNVDREKQFF. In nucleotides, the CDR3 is TGTGCCAGCAGGAACGTCGACCGGGAAAAGCAGTTCTTC.

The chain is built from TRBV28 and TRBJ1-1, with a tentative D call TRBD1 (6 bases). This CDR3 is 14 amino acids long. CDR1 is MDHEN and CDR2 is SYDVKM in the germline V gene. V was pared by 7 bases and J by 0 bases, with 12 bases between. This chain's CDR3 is CASNSAGVNTEAFF. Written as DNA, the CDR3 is TGTGCCAGCAACTCTGCAGGGGTGAACACTGAAGCTTTCTTT.

This chain's CDR3 is CASSLFTLRKSSSTDTQYF. In DNA form, the CDR3 reads TGTGCCAGCAGCTTGTTTACGTTGCGTAAATCCTCTAGCACAGATACGCAGTATTTT. The chain carries TRBV5-5 and TRBJ2-3; D not resolved. V was clipped by 1 base and J by 0 bases, with 21 bases between them. CDR3 length: 19 amino acids. Germline loops: CDR1 SGHKS, CDR2 YYEKEE (reference sequence). Together with reference TRBV5-5 and TRBJ2-3, the CDR3 gives the full variable domain: DAGVTQSPTHLIKTRGQQVTLRCSPISGHKSVSWYQQVLGQGPQFIFQYYEKEERGRGNFPDRFSARQFPNYSSELNVNALLLGDSALYLCASSLFTLRKSSSTDTQYFGPGTRLTVL.

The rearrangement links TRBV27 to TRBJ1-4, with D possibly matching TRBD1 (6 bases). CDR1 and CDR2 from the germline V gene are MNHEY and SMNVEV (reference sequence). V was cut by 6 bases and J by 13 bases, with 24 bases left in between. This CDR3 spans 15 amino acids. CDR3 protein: CASSIIPTGIEGLFF. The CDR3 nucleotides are TGTGCCAGCAGCATAATCCCAACAGGGATCGAAGGACTGTTTTTT.

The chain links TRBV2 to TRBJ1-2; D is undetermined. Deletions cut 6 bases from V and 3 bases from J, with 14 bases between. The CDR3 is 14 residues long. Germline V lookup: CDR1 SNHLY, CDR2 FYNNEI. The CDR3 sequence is CASRGMARDYGYTF. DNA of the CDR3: TGTGCCAGCAGGGGGATGGCGCGGGACTATGGCTACACCTTC.

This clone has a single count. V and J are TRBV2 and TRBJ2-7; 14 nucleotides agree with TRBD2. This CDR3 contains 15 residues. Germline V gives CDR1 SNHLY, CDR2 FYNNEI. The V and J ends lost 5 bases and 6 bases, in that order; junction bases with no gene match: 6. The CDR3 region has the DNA TGTGCCAGCAGTCCCCGACTAGCGGGGGGGCGCGAGCAGTACGTC. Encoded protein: CASSPRLAGGREQYV.

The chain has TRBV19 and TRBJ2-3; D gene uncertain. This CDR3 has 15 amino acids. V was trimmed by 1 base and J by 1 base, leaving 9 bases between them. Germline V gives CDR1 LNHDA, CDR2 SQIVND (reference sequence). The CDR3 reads CASSIAAGRTDTQYF. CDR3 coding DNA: TGTGCCAGTAGTATAGCGGCAGGCCGCACAGATACGCAGTATTTT. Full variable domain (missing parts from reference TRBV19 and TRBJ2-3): DGGITQSPKYLFRKEGQNVTLSCEQNLNHDAMYWYRQDPGQGLRLIYYSQIVNDFQKGDIAEGYSVSREKKESFPLTVTSAQKNPTAFYLCASSIAAGRTDTQYFGPGTRLTVL.

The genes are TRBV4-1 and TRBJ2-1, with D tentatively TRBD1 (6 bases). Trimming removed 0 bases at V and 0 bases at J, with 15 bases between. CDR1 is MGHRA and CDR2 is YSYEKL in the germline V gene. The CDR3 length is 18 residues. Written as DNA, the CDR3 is TGCGCCAGCAGCCAAGAGCGGATCCAGGGGAGCTCCTACAATGAGCAGTTCTTC. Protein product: CASSQERIQGSSYNEQFF.

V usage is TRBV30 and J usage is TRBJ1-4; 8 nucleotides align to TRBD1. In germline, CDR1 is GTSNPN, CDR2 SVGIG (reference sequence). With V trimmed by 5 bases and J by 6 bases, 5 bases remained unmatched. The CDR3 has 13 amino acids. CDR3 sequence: CAWEQGGYEKLFF. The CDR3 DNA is TGTGCCTGGGAACAGGGGGGATATGAAAAACTGTTTTTT.

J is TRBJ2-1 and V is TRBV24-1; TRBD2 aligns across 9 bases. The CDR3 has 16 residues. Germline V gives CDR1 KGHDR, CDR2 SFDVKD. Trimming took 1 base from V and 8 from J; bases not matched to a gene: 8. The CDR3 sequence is CATSDLSSGGSHEQFF. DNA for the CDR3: TGTGCCACCAGTGATTTATCCAGCGGGGGGTCCCATGAGCAGTTCTTC.

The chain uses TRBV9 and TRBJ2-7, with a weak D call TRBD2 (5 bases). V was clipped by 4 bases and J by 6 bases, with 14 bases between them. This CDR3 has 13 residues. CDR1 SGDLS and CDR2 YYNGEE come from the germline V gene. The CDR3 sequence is CASSTSPGSEQYV. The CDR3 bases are TGTGCCAGCAGCACGTCTCCTGGGAGCGAGCAGTACGTC.

This CDR3 reads CASSLLDRVGLAFF. DNA of the CDR3: TGCGCCAGCAGCCTCCTGGACAGGGTGGGACTGGCTTTCTTT. J is TRBJ1-1 and V is TRBV5-1, with 8 bases fitting TRBD1. Trimming removed 4 bases from V and 11 bases from J; junction bases left unmatched: 13. The CDR3 is 14 amino acids. The V gene's germline CDR1 is SGHRS and CDR2 YFSETQ.

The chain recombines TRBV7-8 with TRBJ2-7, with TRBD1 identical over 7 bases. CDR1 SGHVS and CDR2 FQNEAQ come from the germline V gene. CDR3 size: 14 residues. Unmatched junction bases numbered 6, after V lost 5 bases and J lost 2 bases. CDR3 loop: CASSKAQGAYEQYV. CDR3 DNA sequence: TGTGCCAGCAGCAAAGCGCAGGGGGCCTACGAGCAGTACGTC.

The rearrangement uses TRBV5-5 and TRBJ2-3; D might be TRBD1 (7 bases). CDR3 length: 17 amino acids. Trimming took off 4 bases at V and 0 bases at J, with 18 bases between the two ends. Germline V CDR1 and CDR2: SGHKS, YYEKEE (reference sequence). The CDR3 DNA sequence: TGTGCCAGCAGCGGACAGGCGGGACGTTCTAGCACAGATACGCAGTATTTT. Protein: CASSGQAGRSSTDTQYF. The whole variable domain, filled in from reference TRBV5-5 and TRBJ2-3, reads DAGVTQSPTHLIKTRGQQVTLRCSPISGHKSVSWYQQVLGQGPQFIFQYYEKEERGRGNFPDRFSARQFPNYSSELNVNALLLGDSALYLCASSGQAGRSSTDTQYFGPGTRLTVL.